Listed below are T cell receptor beta chains from one sample, sequenced in a study of technical replicates of blood from a handful of donors. Sequencing was performed with immunoSEQ multiplex PCR; in TCRdb, only in-frame clones are kept and a portion is missing. This sample has roughly 74,000 clones, with roughly nine tenths found just once. Material: T cells isolated from PBMCs. All receptors come from a human donor in good health. Each CDR3 is given without its conserved first and last residue. The D gene is left open where the match is weak.

D | J | V | CDR3
. | TRBJ2-7 | TRBV5-5 | ASSLVTGIPYEQY
. | TRBJ2-5 | TRBV4-1 | ASSYGETQY
. | TRBJ2-7 | TRBV7-2 | ASSFDPSSYEQY
. | TRBJ2-5 | TRBV4-3 | ASSPQLQGEETQY
TRBD1 | TRBJ1-1 | TRBV6-1 | ASSEHPRQGATEAF
. | TRBJ2-7 | TRBV29-1 | SVERQDYEQY
. | TRBJ1-5 | TRBV6-5 | ASSTGSQPQH
. | TRBJ1-4 | TRBV7-2 | ASSLGQGFGEKLF
. | TRBJ2-7 | TRBV6-6 | ASSSTGHYEQY
. | TRBJ1-1 | TRBV4-3 | ASSRDPGTEAF
. | TRBJ1-1 | TRBV30 | AWSGGRAEAF
. | TRBJ1-1 | TRBV6-5 | ASSYEGNTEAF
TRBD1 | TRBJ2-3 | TRBV29-1 | SVGTGGYLTQY
. | TRBJ2-5 | TRBV25-1 | ASCMPGQTQETQY
. | TRBJ2-2 | TRBV20-1 | SARLLTELF
TRBD2 | TRBJ2-3 | TRBV6-4 | ASSQLAGEEDTQY
TRBD1 | TRBJ2-7 | TRBV12-5 | ASGLVPGQGLPYEQY
TRBD2 | TRBJ2-1 | TRBV28 | ASSFLREVAYNEQF
. | TRBJ2-7 | TRBV5-1 | ASSQGGPYEQY
TRBD2 | TRBJ2-1 | TRBV10-1 | ASSGGSFYEQF
. | TRBJ1-5 | TRBV2 | ASSQGNLGGGGNQPQH
TRBD2 | TRBJ2-1 | TRBV2 | ASRLAGGASYNEQF
. | TRBJ2-7 | TRBV10-3 | AISDGGQIYEQY
TRBD2 | TRBJ2-5 | TRBV19 | ASSQGLAEETQY
. | TRBJ1-1 | TRBV5-1 | ASSFREMNTEAF
. | TRBJ1-2 | TRBV11-2 | ASSLVGQGYT
TRBD2 | TRBJ2-4 | TRBV5-1 | ASSPTSGRRENIQY
TRBD2 | TRBJ2-3 | TRBV7-3 | ASSSWTSGYTDTQY
. | TRBJ2-1 | TRBV18 | ASSPTSPLYNEQF
. | TRBJ1-1 | TRBV29-1 | SGNREGTEAF
. | TRBJ2-1 | TRBV28 | ASSLTIAARVEF
. | TRBJ2-1 | TRBV5-6 | ASSLNVASSYNEQF
. | TRBJ2-5 | TRBV7-8 | ASSLIAGQETQY
. | TRBJ1-1 | TRBV5-1 | ASSHRTVRSTEAF
. | TRBJ1-2 | TRBV5-4 | ASSLIEGGYT
. | TRBJ1-1 | TRBV7-8 | ASSPRLTEAF
. | TRBJ1-5 | TRBV18 | ASSTNGDQPQH
. | TRBJ2-1 | TRBV28 | ASTPILGLTYNEQF
. | TRBJ1-3 | TRBV18 | ASSPLSGEGGNTIY
. | TRBJ1-1 | TRBV18 | ASTSTENTEAF
TRBD1 | TRBJ2-5 | TRBV4-2 | ASSQDSGGQETQY
TRBD2 | TRBJ2-6 | TRBV5-1 | ASSLGLAGGVTNVLT
. | TRBJ2-3 | TRBV9 | ASRGRALDTQY
TRBD1 | TRBJ1-1 | TRBV4-2 | ASRQGQYTEAF
. | TRBJ2-5 | TRBV28 | ASTSSVQETQY